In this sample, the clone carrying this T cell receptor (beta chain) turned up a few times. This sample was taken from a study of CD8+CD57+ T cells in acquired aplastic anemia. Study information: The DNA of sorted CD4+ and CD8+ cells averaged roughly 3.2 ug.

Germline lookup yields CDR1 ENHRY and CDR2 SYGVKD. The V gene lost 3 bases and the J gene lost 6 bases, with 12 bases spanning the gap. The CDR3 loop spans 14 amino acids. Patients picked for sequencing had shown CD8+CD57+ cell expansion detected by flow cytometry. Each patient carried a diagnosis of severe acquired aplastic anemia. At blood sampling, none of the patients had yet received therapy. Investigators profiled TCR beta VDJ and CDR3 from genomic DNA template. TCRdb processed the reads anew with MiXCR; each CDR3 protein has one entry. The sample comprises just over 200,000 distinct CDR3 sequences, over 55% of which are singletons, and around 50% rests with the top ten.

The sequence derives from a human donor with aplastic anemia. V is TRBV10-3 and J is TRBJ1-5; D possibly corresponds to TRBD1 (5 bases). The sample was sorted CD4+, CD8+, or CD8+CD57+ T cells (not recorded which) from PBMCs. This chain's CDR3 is CAISEMGEGQPQHF. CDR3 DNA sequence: TGTGCCATCAGTGAAATGGGGGAAGGTCAGCCCCAGCATTTT.